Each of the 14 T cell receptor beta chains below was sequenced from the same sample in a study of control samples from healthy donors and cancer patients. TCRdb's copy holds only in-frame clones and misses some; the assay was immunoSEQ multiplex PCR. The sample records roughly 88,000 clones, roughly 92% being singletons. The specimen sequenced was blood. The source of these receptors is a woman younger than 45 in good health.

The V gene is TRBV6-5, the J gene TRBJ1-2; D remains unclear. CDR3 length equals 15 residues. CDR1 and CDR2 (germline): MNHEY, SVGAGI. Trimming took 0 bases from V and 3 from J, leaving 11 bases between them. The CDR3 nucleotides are TGTGCCAGCAGTTACTCTCGGGGTTTGGACTATGGCTACACCTTC. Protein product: CASSYSRGLDYGYTF.

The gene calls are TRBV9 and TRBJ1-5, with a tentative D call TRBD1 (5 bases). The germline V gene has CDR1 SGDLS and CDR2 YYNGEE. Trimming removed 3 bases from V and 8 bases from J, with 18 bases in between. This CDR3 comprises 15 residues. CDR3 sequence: CASSARDSWGEPQHF. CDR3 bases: TGTGCCAGCAGCGCGCGGGACTCGTGGGGGGAGCCCCAGCATTTT. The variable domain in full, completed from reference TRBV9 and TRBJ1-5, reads DSGVTQTPKHLITATGQRVTLRCSPRSGDLSVYWYQQSLDQGLQFLIQYYNGEERAKGNILERFSAQQFPDLHSELNLSSLELGDSALYFCASSARDSWGEPQHFGDGTRLSIL.

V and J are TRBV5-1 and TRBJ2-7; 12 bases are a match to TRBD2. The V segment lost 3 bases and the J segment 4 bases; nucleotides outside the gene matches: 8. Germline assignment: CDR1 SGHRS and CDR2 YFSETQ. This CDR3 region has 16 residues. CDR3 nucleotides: TGCGCCAGCAGCTCTACCGGGACTAGCGGGCGATACGAGCAGTACTTC. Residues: CASSSTGTSGRYEQYF.

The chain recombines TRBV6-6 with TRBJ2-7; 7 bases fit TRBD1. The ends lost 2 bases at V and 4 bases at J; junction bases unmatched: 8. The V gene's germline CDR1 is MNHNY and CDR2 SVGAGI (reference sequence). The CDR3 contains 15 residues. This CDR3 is CASSYKGARGYEQYF. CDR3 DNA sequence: TGTGCCAGCAGTTACAAGGGGGCCCGGGGTTACGAGCAGTACTTC.

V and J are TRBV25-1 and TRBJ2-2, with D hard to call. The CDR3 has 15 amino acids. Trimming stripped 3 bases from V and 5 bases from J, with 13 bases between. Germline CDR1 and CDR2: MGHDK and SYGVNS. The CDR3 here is CASSDASRPTGELFF. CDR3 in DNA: TGTGCCAGCAGTGACGCGAGCAGACCAACCGGGGAGCTGTTTTTT.

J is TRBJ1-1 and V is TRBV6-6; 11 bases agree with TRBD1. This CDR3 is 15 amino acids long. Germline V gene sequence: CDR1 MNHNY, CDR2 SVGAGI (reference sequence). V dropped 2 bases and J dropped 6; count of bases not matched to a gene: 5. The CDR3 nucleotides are TGTGCCAGCAGTTACGACCGGGACAGGGGGTCTGAAGCTTTCTTT. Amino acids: CASSYDRDRGSEAFF.

CDR3 sequence: CASSWDRGANYGYTF. The DNA for the CDR3 is TGTGCCAGCAGCTGGGACAGGGGAGCTAACTATGGCTACACCTTC. V is TRBV5-5 and J is TRBJ1-2; 10 nucleotides match TRBD1. V lost 3 bases, J lost 0 bases, and 2 bases stayed unmatched. The CDR3 runs 15 residues. Germline assignment: CDR1 SGHKS and CDR2 YYEKEE (reference sequence).

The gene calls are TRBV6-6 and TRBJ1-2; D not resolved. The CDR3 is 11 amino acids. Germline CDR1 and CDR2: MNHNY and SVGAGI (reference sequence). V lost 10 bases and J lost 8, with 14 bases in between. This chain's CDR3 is CATTFRDGYTF. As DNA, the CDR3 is TGTGCCACCACTTTCCGAGACGGCTACACCTTC.

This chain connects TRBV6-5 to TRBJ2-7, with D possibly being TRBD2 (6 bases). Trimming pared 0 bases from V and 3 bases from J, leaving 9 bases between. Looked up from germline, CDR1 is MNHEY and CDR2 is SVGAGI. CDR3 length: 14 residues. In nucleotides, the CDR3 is TGTGCCAGCAGTTACTCTGGGGGGAGCTACGAGCAGTACTTC. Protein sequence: CASSYSGGSYEQYF.

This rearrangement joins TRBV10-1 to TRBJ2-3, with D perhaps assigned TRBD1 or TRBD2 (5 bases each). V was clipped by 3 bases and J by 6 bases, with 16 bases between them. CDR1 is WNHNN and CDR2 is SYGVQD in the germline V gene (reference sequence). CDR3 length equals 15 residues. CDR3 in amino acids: CASSDPGTPTDTQYF. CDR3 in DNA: TGCGCCAGCAGTGACCCCGGGACGCCCACGGATACGCAGTATTTT.

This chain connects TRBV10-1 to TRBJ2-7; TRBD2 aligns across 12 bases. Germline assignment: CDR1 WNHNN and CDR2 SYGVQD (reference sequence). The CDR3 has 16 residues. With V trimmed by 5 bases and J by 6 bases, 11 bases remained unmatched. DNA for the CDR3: TGCGCCAGCAGTCGCCCGACTAGCGGGGGCCCTTCCGAGCAGTACTTC. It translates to CASSRPTSGGPSEQYF.

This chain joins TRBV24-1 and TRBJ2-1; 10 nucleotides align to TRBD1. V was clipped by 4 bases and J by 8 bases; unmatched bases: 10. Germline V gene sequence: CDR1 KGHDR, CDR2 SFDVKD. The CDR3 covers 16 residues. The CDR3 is CATSDHPGQGRYEQFF. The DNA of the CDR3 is TGTGCCACCAGTGACCACCCGGGACAGGGGAGGTATGAGCAGTTCTTC.

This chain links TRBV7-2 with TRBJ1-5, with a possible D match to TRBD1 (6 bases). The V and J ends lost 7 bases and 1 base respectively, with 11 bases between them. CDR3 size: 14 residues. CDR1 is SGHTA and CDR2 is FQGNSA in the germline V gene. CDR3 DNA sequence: TGTGCCAGCACGCGGGGGGCGAGCAATCAGCCCCAGCATTTT. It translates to CASTRGASNQPQHF.

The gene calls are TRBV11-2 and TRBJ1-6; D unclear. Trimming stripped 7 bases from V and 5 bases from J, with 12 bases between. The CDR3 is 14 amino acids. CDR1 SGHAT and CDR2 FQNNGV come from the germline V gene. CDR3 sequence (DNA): TGTGCCAGCACTGGGCTAGGCGATAATTCACCCCTCCACTTT. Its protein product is CASTGLGDNSPLHF.